Each of the 16 T cell receptor beta chains below was sequenced from the same sample in a study of T cells of healthy individuals listed by TCRdb under 2018. Library preparation used 5' RACE. Sequencing instrument: Illumina MiSeq. The public reads were reanalyzed by TCRdb: fastp trimming at Q25, MiXCR alignment, in-frame beta chains only. Entries are consolidated by CDR3 protein sequence, retaining the most common genes and DNA. This sample has some 82,000 distinct CDR3 sequences in its table, and roughly 5.1% of those were observed once. Jointly, the top ten make up about 7.5% of the sample. These receptors were taken from a female donor in good health.

This clonotype was counted only a few times. This chain links TRBV11-3 with TRBJ2-1; perhaps D is TRBD1 or TRBD2 (5 bases each). The CDR3 loop spans 15 amino acids. V lost 4 bases, J lost 7 bases, and 17 bases lay in between. CDR1 SGHNT and CDR2 YENEEA come from the germline V gene. The CDR3 bases are TGTGCCAGCAGCTGGGGCCGGGGAACGGGGAATGAGCAGTTCTTC. It specifies CASSWGRGTGNEQFF.

This clonotype occurred a few times. J is TRBJ2-7 and V is TRBV27; TRBD1 or TRBD2 may be the D gene (5 bases each). CDR1 and CDR2 (germline): MNHEY, SMNVEV (reference sequence). The V gene lost 3 bases and the J gene lost 0 bases, with 9 bases spanning the gap. The length of the CDR3 is 14 residues. For the CDR3, the DNA is TGTGCCAGCAGTTTGAAGGGGACCTCCTACGAGCAGTACTTC. The encoded protein is CASSLKGTSYEQYF.

This clonotype was seen many times. The chain uses TRBV20-1 and TRBJ2-5; D gene unclear. The V and J ends lost 3 bases and 4 bases respectively, with 12 bases between them. This CDR3 spans 13 amino acids. Germline assignment: CDR1 DFQATT and CDR2 SNEGSKA (reference sequence). In nucleotides, the CDR3 is TGCAGTGCTAGGGCGGCCGAGAGAGAGACCCAGTACTTC. Its translation: CSARAAERETQYF.

This clonotype was counted at least ten times. The genes are TRBV5-1 and TRBJ2-1; TRBD2 matches at 9 bases. This CDR3 comprises 15 residues. Germline V CDR1 and CDR2: SGHRS, YFSETQ. Unmatched junction bases numbered 3, after V lost 0 bases and J lost 5 bases. CDR3 sequence: CASSLVREGHNEQFF. The CDR3 bases are TGCGCCAGCAGCTTGGTGCGGGAGGGCCACAATGAGCAGTTCTTC.

In its sample, this clonotype was seen many times. This chain uses TRBV12-5 with TRBJ2-1, with 8 bases fitting TRBD1. The germline V gene encodes CDR1 LGHNT and CDR2 FRNRAP. This CDR3 is 15 amino acids long. With V trimmed by 1 base and J by 6 bases, 5 bases remained unmatched. The CDR3: CASGLGSTGGNEQFF. Here the CDR3 DNA reads TGTGCTAGTGGTTTGGGTTCCACAGGGGGCAATGAGCAGTTCTTC. Full variable domain (outside the CDR3, taken from reference TRBV12-5 and TRBJ2-1): DARVTQTPRHKVTEMGQEVTMRCQPILGHNTVFWYRQTMMQGLELLAYFRNRAPLDDSGMPKDRFSAEMPDATLATLKIQPSEPRDSAVYFCASGLGSTGGNEQFFGPGTRLTVL.

This clonotype was seen a few times. The V call is TRBV9, the J call TRBJ2-7; maybe TRBD1 (6 bases). CDR1 is SGDLS and CDR2 is YYNGEE in the germline V gene. Between the trimmed V and J ends, which lost 4 bases and 5 bases, there was a span of 16 bases. CDR3 length equals 14 residues. Written as DNA, the CDR3 is TGTGCCAGCAGCCCACGCAGGGGTATAGACGAGCAGTACTTC. Its translation: CASSPRRGIDEQYF.

This clonotype was seen more than once but under ten times. This chain uses TRBV19 with TRBJ1-1; D not resolved. Germline CDR1 is LNHDA and CDR2 is SQIVND (reference sequence). V was shortened by 7 bases and J by 0 bases, with 15 bases between the two germline ends. CDR3 length equals 15 residues. CDR3 sequence reads: CASTLGGQMNTEAFF. The CDR3 DNA reads as TGTGCCAGTACTTTGGGAGGCCAGATGAACACTGAAGCTTTCTTT.

The table lists this clonotype with a few counts. The rearrangement uses TRBV7-9 and TRBJ1-1; no clear D. CDR1 and CDR2 from the germline V gene are SEHNR and FQNEAQ (reference sequence). The V and J ends lost 5 bases and 6 bases respectively, with 16 bases between them. The CDR3 contains 14 residues. Here the CDR3 DNA reads TGTGCCAGCAGCCCCCGGTCCCCTGGACCTGAAGCTTTCTTT. This encodes CASSPRSPGPEAFF.

This chain joins TRBV20-1 and TRBJ2-7; D is undetermined. The CDR3 extends over 14 amino acids. CDR1 is DFQATT, CDR2 SNEGSKA, per germline (reference sequence). V was shortened by 6 bases and J by 2 bases, with 17 bases between the two germline ends. The CDR3, as DNA: TGCAGTGCCCAAGAAAGGTTTACTACCTACGAGCAGTACTTC. Its translation: CSAQERFTTYEQYF.

This clonotype was found a few times. The J gene is TRBJ1-1, the V gene TRBV12-3 or TRBV12-4; 9 nucleotides match TRBD1. With V trimmed by 5 bases and J by 5 bases, 9 bases remained unmatched. This CDR3 is 15 amino acids long. CDR3 DNA: TGTGCCAGCAGTACCCAACAGGGGGCGGGAACTGAAGCTTTCTTT. This codes for CASSTQQGAGTEAFF.

This clonotype was counted many times. The gene calls are TRBV29-1 and TRBJ1-1; D unresolved. The CDR3 is made up of 13 amino acids. V was pared by 7 bases and J by 0 bases, with 12 bases between. Looked up from germline, CDR1 is SQVTM and CDR2 is ANQGSEA. The CDR3 DNA reads TGCAGCGCCGGAGGTCAGTTGAACACTGAAGCTTTCTTT. Residues: CSAGGQLNTEAFF.

This clonotype has a handful of counts. This chain connects TRBV19 to TRBJ1-2, with D perhaps TRBD1 (6 bases). There are 15 residues in the CDR3. Germline V gene sequence: CDR1 LNHDA, CDR2 SQIVND (reference sequence). Trimming shortened V by 3 bases and J by 6 bases, and 17 bases separated the two germline ends. The CDR3 sequence: CASSIWGAQENGYTF. CDR3 DNA sequence: TGTGCCAGTAGTATCTGGGGGGCGCAGGAAAATGGCTACACCTTC.

The rearrangement joins TRBV6-6 to TRBJ1-5; tentative D call: TRBD1 (5 bases). CDR3 length equals 17 residues. Trimming removed 7 bases from V and 0 bases from J, with 19 bases in between. CDR1 and CDR2 from the germline V gene are MNHNY and SVGAGI (reference sequence). The CDR3 spells CASKSQVPPYSNQPQHF. In DNA, the CDR3 is TGTGCCAGCAAATCACAGGTCCCGCCCTATAGCAATCAGCCCCAGCATTTT.

This clonotype has ten or more counts. The chain couples TRBV14 to TRBJ2-7, with 8 bases lining up with TRBD2. Germline V gene lookup returns CDR1 SGHDN and CDR2 FVKESK. The trim removed 2 bases at V and 5 bases at J, leaving 11 bases unmatched. The CDR3 has 16 amino acids. Here the CDR3 DNA reads TGTGCCAGCAGCCAACTGGTAGCGGGATTTTCCCACGAGCAGTACTTC. This codes for CASSQLVAGFSHEQYF.

The sample holds many counts of this clonotype. This chain links TRBV7-9 with TRBJ2-5, with TRBD2 matching 12 bases. The CDR3 loop spans 16 amino acids. Trimming at V came to 5 bases and at J to 0 bases, leaving 4 bases not matched to a gene. The germline CDR1 and CDR2 sequences are SEHNR and FQNEAQ (reference sequence). CDR3 nucleotides: TGTGCCAGCAGCACCAGACTAGCGGGAGACCAAGAGACCCAGTACTTC. Protein sequence: CASSTRLAGDQETQYF. Based on the CDR3 plus reference TRBV7-9 and TRBJ2-5, the full variable domain is DTGVSQNPRHKITKRGQNVTFRCDPISEHNRLYWYRQTLGQGPEFLTYFQNEAQLEKSRLLSDRFSAERPKGSFSTLEIQRTEQGDSAMYLCASSTRLAGDQETQYFGPGTRLLVL.

This clonotype was detected ten times or more. The chain carries TRBV7-6 and TRBJ2-3, with 8 bases matching TRBD2. Germline lookup yields CDR1 SGHVS and CDR2 FNYEAQ. The CDR3 runs to 16 residues. J gave up 3 bases and V 1 base, and 6 bases lay outside the gene matches. CDR3 sequence (DNA): TGTGCCAGCAGCTTAGTAGCGGGAAGAGGTACAGATACGCAGTATTTT. Residues: CASSLVAGRGTDTQYF.